This TCR beta chain was sequenced for a study of chemoradiotherapy in HPV16-positive cancers. Study at large: Functional T-cell assays on two HPV16-positive patients' cells defined candidate HPV-specific clones and common TCR motifs. Overall study results and limits: Only two HPV16-positive patients supplied the functional HPV-specificity definition. Non-HPV-specific T cells did not expand in tumors during treatment, whereas candidate HPV-specific clones and E7-related motifs did.

Measured with immunoSEQ multiplex PCR; TCRdb has only the in-frame clones, and not every one. The sample contains under 15,000 clones, around 72% of which appear only once. A word on this clone: What it binds is unknown.

Repeated repertoire sampling spanned the course of chemoradiotherapy. The sample was acquired from a patient who underwent chemoradiotherapy. The TCR was taken from a human donor with HPV-associated anogenital cancer.

In DNA form, the CDR3 reads TGTGCCAGCAGCTCAGGGGGTAGCAATCAGCCCCAGCATTTT. It translates to CASSSGGSNQPQHF. The chain uses TRBV5-4 and TRBJ1-5; 7 bases match TRBD1. The CDR3 covers 14 residues. Germline-derived CDR1 and CDR2 are SGHNT and YYREEE (reference sequence). Trimming removed 3 bases from V and 0 bases from J; junction bases left unmatched: 0.